This passage covers 5 T cell receptor beta chains from one sample sequenced in a study of blood T cell repertoires in COVID-19. Using immunoSEQ multiplex PCR, the repertoire was profiled, and TCRdb retains in-frame clones only, with some absent. The table records over 200,000 clones, approximately 83% of them present only once. Sequenced material: peripheral blood. These receptors came from a man aged 40-49 years with acute or convalescent COVID-19.

The chain uses TRBV9 and TRBJ2-1; TRBD2 aligns across 9 bases. Germline CDR1 SGDLS, CDR2 YYNGEE. Trimming at V came to 0 bases and at J to 10 bases, leaving 8 bases not matched to a gene. This CDR3 has 15 amino acids. The CDR3, as DNA: TGTGCCAGCAGCGTAGTTGGGGCTAGCGGGAAGGAGCAGTTCTTC. Translated: CASSVVGASGKEQFF.

This chain joins TRBV27 and TRBJ1-1; no clear D. The CDR3 is 14 amino acids. Trimming removed 4 bases from V and 0 bases from J, with 9 bases in between. Germline-derived CDR1 and CDR2 are MNHEY and SMNVEV (reference sequence). The CDR3 DNA reads TGTGCCAGCAGTTCTCTCCCAGTGAACACTGAAGCTTTCTTT. Translation gives CASSSLPVNTEAFF.

The gene calls are TRBV5-6 and TRBJ2-5, with TRBD2 matching 9 bases. Germline values: CDR1 SGHDT, CDR2 YYEEEE. Trimming took 5 bases from V and 4 from J; bases not matched to a gene: 12. CDR3 length equals 16 residues. DNA of the CDR3: TGTGCCAGCAGTGACCGGGCGGGAGGGTCTGTAGAGACCCAGTACTTC. Its protein is CASSDRAGGSVETQYF.

This clone was seen a few times. The chain employs TRBV5-4 and TRBJ2-6; possibly TRBD2 for D (5 bases). The CDR3 totals 16 residues. V lost 2 bases and J 0 bases, leaving 9 bases between the germline ends. From germline, CDR1 is SGHNT and CDR2 YYREEE (reference sequence). The DNA of the CDR3 is TGTGCCAGCAGCTTAACACTAGTCTCTGGGGCCAACGTCCTGACTTTC. Amino acids: CASSLTLVSGANVLTF.

The chain is built from TRBV15 and TRBJ2-7; no definite D call. The CDR3 has 14 residues. From germline, CDR1 is LNHNV and CDR2 YYDKDF (reference sequence). Trimming removed 0 bases from V and 0 bases from J, with 6 bases in between. The CDR3 DNA sequence: TGTGCCACCAGCAGAGACCCGAGCTCCTACGAGCAGTACTTC. Translation: CATSRDPSSYEQYF.